A single count supports the clone carrying this T cell receptor (beta chain). V dropped 0 bases and J dropped 7; count of bases not matched to a gene: 4. CDR3 length equals 15 residues. Germline-derived CDR1 and CDR2 are KGHSH and LQKENI. The data belong to a study of blood T cell repertoires in COVID-19. Study as a whole: Donors in the United States, Italy and Spain gave samples during acute or convalescent COVID-19. T cells, B-cell-depleted T cells, or PBMCs supplied cDNA or gDNA.

In the authors' workflow: Using reference gene primer amplification, nucleated cell counts were estimated. Generated by immunoSEQ multiplex PCR, the TCRdb table keeps only in-frame clones and is missing some. That table gives V, J and clone size, and the DNA gave D and trimming. The sample yields some 89,000 clones, around nine tenths seen once. The receptor was derived from a human donor in a cohort sampled during active COVID-19. The chain uses TRBV18 and TRBJ1-2; TRBD1 matches 11 bases. Input material: peripheral blood. This CDR3 is CASSPPGTGGLGYTF. In DNA form, the CDR3 reads TGTGCCAGCTCACCACCCGGGACAGGGGGTCTTGGCTACACCTTC.